Each of the 11 T cell receptor beta chains below was sequenced from the same sample in a study of T cell repertoires in cytomegalovirus infection. TCRdb itself ran the reads through MiXCR, one entry per CDR3 protein. The data hold 200,000 or so distinct CDR3 sequences, with about 21% observed a single time. Sequencing was done on a sample of PBMCs. The receptors shown here come from a human donor in good health (CMV status not recorded). Some clones in this sample may be carry-over from other donors' samples.

This clonotype was recorded at least ten times. The chain is built from TRBV7-2 and TRBJ2-5; TRBD2 agrees at 13 bases. Germline values: CDR1 SGHTA, CDR2 FQGNSA. The CDR3 contains 16 residues. J lost 5 bases, V lost 3 bases, and 6 bases had no gene match. The CDR3 spells CASSFWTSGSVETQYF. For the CDR3, the DNA is TGTGCCAGCAGCTTTTGGACTAGCGGGAGCGTCGAGACCCAGTACTTC. The variable domain in full, with the rest retrieved from reference TRBV7-2 and TRBJ2-5, is GAGVSQSPSNKVTEKGKDVELRCDPISGHTALYWYRQSLGQGLEFLIYFQGNSAPDKSGLPSDRFSAERTGGSVSTLTIQRTQQEDSAVYLCASSFWTSGSVETQYFGPGTRLLVL.

V gene TRBV12-3 or TRBV12-4 combines with J gene TRBJ2-5; TRBD1 matches 7 bases. Germline trimming cut 5 bases from V and 6 bases from J; bases unmatched to any gene: 12. This CDR3 region has 15 residues. The CDR3 sequence: CASSPTDRVVKTQYF. In DNA form, the CDR3 reads TGTGCCAGCAGTCCGACCGACAGGGTTGTGAAGACCCAGTACTTC.

The count of this clonotype is one. The chain is built from TRBV7-2 and TRBJ2-3; D not certain. Matching the DNA end better, TRBJ1-5 makes the J call doubtful. Germline V gives CDR1 SGHTA, CDR2 FQGNSA. This CDR3 spans 13 amino acids. As DNA, the CDR3 is TGTGCCAGCAGCCCAATGGGGAGGAATACGCAGCATTTT. Translating it yields CASSPMGRNTQHF.

The chain joins TRBV19 to TRBJ2-1; 15 bases are a match to TRBD2. V shed 10 bases, J shed 0 bases, and the junction held 16 bases outside the gene matches. The CDR3 contains 20 residues. Germline CDR1 is LNHDA and CDR2 is SQIVND (reference sequence). The CDR3 DNA is TGTGCCACCAGTTCACCCCCCGGACTAGCGGGAGGGATCTCCTACAATGAGCAGTTCTTC. Translated: CATSSPPGLAGGISYNEQFF.

Only a few counts were recorded for this clonotype. The chain recombines TRBV20-1 with TRBJ1-2, with D possibly being TRBD1 (6 bases). The CDR3 spans 15 residues. Trimming left V 1 base short and J 4 bases short, with 16 bases between. CDR1 DFQATT and CDR2 SNEGSKA come from the germline V gene (reference sequence). For the CDR3, the DNA is TGCAGTGCTAGAGTGGGGACACAGAGATTCTATGGCTACACCTTC. As protein: CSARVGTQRFYGYTF.

J is TRBJ1-4 and V is TRBV28; no clear D. Trimming removed 2 bases at V and 3 bases at J, with 22 bases between. The germline V gene encodes CDR1 MDHEN and CDR2 SYDVKM. The CDR3 contains 19 residues. The CDR3 sequence is CASSLPPPIGLTANEKLFF. The CDR3 nucleotides read TGTGCCAGCAGTTTACCGCCGCCGATTGGACTTACGGCTAATGAAAAACTGTTTTTT.

The CDR3 DNA is TGTGCCAGCAGCCGCGATTGGACGCACTACGAGCAGTACTTC. Its translation: CASSRDWTHYEQYF. V usage is TRBV6-2 or TRBV6-3 and J usage is TRBJ2-7; no clear D gene. The CDR3 sequence is 14 residues long. Between the trimmed V and J ends, which lost 6 bases and 3 bases, there was a span of 15 bases. CDR1 and CDR2 (germline): MNHEY, SVGEGT.

This chain uses TRBV7-3 with TRBJ2-7, with 9 nucleotides matching TRBD2. V dropped 4 bases and J dropped 2; count of bases not matched to a gene: 18. The CDR3 sequence is 19 residues long. Germline lookup yields CDR1 SGHTA and CDR2 FQGTGA. The CDR3 DNA reads TGTGCCAGCAGCTCCAACACCCTGACTAGCGGAGATTCCCCCTACGAGCAGTACTTC. Its protein is CASSSNTLTSGDSPYEQYF.

This clonotype has at least ten counts. This chain connects TRBV7-2 to TRBJ2-5; maybe TRBD2 (6 bases). V was shortened by 7 bases and J by 0 bases, with 15 bases between the two germline ends. CDR1 is SGHTA, CDR2 FQGNSA, per germline. This CDR3 spans 15 amino acids. The CDR3 loop reads CASNILAGYQETQYF. The CDR3 bases are TGTGCCAGCAACATCCTCGCGGGGTACCAAGAGACCCAGTACTTC.

This clonotype turned up a few times. The chain links TRBV12-3 or TRBV12-4 to TRBJ2-1; a weak D match, TRBD2 (6 bases). The V gene lost 6 bases and the J gene lost 4 bases, with 31 bases spanning the gap. This CDR3 is 20 amino acids long. CDR3 in amino acids: CASSEKFLRESGQYYNEQFF. CDR3 nucleotide sequence: TGTGCCAGCAGCGAGAAATTCCTCCGGGAGAGTGGCCAATATTACAATGAGCAGTTCTTC.

The chain employs TRBV7-3 and TRBJ2-1; TRBD1 is a possible D gene (6 bases). V was trimmed by 5 bases and J by 2 bases, leaving 13 bases between them. The CDR3 contains 15 residues. The germline V gene has CDR1 SGHTA and CDR2 FQGTGA. CDR3 loop: CASSPGVSTYNEQFF. The CDR3 DNA sequence: TGTGCCAGCAGCCCAGGGGTCTCGACCTACAATGAGCAGTTCTTC.